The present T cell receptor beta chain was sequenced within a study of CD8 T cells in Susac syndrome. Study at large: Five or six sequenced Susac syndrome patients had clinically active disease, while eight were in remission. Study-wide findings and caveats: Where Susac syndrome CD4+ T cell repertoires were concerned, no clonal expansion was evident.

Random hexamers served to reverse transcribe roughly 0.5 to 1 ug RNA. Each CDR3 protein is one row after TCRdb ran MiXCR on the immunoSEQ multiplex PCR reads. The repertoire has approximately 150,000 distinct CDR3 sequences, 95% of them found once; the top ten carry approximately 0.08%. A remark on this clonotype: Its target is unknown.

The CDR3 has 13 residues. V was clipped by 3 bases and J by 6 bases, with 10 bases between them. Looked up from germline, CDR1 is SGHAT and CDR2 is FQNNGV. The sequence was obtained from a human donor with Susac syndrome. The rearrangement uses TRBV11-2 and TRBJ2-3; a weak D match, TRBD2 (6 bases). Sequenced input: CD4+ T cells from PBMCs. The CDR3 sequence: CASSLGGRDTQYF. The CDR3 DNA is TGTGCCAGCAGCTTGGGGGGACGGGATACGCAGTATTTT.